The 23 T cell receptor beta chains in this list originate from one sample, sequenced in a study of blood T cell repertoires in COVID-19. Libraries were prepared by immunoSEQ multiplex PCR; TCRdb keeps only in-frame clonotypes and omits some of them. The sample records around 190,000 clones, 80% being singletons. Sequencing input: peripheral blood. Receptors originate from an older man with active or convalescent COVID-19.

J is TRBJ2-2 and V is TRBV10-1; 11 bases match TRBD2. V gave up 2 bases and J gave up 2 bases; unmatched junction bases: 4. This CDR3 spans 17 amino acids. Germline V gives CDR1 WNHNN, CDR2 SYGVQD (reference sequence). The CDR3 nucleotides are TGCGCCAGCAGTGAGACTAGCGGGGGAGCTAACACCGGGGAGCTGTTTTTT. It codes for CASSETSGGANTGELFF.

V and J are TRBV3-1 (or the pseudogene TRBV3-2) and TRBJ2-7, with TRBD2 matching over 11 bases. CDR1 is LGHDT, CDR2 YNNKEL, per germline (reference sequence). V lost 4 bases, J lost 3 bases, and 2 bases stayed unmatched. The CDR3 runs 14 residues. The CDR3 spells CASSRLAGGYEQYF. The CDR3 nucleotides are TGTGCCAGCAGCCGTCTAGCGGGAGGCTACGAGCAGTACTTC.

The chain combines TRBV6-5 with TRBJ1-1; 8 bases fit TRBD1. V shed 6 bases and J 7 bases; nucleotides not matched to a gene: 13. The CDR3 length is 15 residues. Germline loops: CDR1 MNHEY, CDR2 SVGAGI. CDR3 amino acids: CASRSYPTGAFEAFF. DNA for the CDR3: TGTGCCAGCAGATCGTACCCGACAGGGGCTTTTGAAGCTTTCTTT.

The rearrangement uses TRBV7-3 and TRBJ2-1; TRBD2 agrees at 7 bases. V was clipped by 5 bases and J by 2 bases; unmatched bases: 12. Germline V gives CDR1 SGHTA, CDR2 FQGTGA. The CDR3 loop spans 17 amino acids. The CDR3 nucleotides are TGTGCCAGCAGCCCCTTACCCCGGGACTACACCTACAATGAGCAGTTCTTC. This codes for CASSPLPRDYTYNEQFF.

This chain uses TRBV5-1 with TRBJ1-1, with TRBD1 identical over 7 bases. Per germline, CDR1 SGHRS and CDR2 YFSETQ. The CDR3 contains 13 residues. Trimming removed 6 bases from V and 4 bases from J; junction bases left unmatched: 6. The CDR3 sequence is CASNLQGTTEAFF. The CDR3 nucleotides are TGCGCCAGCAACTTACAGGGGACCACTGAAGCTTTCTTT.

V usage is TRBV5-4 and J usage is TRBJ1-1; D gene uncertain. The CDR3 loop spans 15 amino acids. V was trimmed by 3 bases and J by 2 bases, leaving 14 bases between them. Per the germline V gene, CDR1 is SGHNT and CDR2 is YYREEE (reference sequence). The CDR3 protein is CASSSLRERNTEAFF. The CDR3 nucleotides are TGTGCCAGCAGCTCCTTGAGGGAGCGAAACACTGAAGCTTTCTTT.

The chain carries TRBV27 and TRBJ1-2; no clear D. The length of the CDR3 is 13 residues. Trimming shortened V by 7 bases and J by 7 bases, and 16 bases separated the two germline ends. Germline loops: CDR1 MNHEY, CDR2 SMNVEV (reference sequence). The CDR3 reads CASTSVPRSGYTF. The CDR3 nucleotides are TGTGCCAGCACTAGTGTTCCTCGTTCTGGCTACACCTTC.

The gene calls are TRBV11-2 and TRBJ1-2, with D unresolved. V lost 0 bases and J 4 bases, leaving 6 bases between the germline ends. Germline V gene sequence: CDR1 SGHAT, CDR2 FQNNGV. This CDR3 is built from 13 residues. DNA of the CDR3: TGTGCCAGCAGCTTAGAAGGAGGCTATGGCTACACCTTC. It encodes CASSLEGGYGYTF.

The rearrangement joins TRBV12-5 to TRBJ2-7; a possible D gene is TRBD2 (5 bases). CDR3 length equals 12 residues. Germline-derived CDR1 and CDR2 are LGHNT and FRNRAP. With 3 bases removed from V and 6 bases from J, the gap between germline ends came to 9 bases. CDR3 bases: TGTGCTAGTGGTTTAGAGGGTCGCGAGCAGTACTTC. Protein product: CASGLEGREQYF.

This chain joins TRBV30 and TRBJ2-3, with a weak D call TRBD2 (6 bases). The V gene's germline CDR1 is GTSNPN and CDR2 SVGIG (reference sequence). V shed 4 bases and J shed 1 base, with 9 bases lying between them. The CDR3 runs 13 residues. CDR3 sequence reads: CAWTEGGTDTQYF. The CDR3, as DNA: TGTGCCTGGACGGAGGGTGGCACAGATACGCAGTATTTT.

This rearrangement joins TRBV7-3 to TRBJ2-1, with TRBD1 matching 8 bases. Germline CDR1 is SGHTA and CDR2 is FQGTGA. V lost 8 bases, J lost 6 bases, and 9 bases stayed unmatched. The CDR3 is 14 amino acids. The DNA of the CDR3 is TGTGCCAGCGGATGGACAGGGTCAGGCAATGAGCAGTTCTTC. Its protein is CASGWTGSGNEQFF.

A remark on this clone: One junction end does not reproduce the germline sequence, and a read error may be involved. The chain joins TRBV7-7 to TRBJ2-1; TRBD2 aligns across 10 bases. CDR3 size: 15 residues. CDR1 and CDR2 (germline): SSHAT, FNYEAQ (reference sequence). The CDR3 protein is CASSQGLATYNEQFF. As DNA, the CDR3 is TGTGCTAGCAGCCAGGGACTAGCGACGTACAATGAGCAGTTCTTC.

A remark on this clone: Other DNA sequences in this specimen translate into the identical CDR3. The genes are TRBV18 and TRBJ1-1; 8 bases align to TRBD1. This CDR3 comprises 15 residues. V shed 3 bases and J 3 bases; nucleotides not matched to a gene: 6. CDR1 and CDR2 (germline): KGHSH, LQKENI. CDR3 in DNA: TGTGCCAGCTCACCGTCCGGGACAGGTGACACTGAAGCTTTCTTT. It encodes CASSPSGTGDTEAFF.

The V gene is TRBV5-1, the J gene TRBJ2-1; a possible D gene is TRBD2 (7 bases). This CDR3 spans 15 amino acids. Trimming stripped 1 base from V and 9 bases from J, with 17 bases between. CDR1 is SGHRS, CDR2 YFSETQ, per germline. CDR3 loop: CASSLLFGGRGEQFF. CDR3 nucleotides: TGCGCCAGCAGCTTGTTATTCGGGGGGCGCGGTGAGCAGTTCTTC.

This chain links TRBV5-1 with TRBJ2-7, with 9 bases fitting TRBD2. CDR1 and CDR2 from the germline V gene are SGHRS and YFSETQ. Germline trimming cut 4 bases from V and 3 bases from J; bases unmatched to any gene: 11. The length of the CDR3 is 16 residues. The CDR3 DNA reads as TGCGCCAGCAGCAGCCGCAATAGCGGGAGAAGCTACGAGCAGTACTTC. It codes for CASSSRNSGRSYEQYF.

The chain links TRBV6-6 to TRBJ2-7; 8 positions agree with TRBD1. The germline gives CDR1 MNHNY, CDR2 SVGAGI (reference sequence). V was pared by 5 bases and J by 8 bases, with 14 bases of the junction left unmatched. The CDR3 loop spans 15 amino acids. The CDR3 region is CASSQAGTGVLQQYF. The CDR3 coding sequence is TGTGCCAGCAGTCAAGCCGGGACAGGTGTCTTGCAGCAGTACTTC.

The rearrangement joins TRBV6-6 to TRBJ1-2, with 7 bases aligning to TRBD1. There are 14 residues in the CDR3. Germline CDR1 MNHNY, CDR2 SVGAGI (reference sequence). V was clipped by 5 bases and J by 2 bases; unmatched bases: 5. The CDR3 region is CASSRDRLNYGYTF. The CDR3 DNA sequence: TGTGCCAGCAGTCGGGACAGACTAAACTATGGCTACACCTTC.

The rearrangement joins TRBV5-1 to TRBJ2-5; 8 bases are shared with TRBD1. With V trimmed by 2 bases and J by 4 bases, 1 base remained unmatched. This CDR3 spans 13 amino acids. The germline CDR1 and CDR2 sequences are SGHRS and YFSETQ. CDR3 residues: CASSLTGGETQYF. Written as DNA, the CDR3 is TGCGCCAGCAGCTTAACAGGGGGAGAGACCCAGTACTTC.

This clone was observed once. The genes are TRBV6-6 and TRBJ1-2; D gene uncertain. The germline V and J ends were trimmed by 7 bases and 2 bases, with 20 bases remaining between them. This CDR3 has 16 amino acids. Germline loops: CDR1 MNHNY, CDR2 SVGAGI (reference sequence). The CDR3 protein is CASTYLGGGWNYGYTF. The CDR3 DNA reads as TGTGCCAGCACCTACCTGGGAGGTGGATGGAACTATGGCTACACCTTC.

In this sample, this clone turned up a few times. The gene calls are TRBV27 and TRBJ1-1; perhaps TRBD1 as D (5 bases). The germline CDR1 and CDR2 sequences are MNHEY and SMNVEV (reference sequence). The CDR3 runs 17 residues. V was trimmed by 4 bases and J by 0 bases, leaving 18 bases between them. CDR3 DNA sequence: TGTGCCAGCAGTTATTCCCTCTACACAGGCATGAACACTGAAGCTTTCTTT. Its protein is CASSYSLYTGMNTEAFF.

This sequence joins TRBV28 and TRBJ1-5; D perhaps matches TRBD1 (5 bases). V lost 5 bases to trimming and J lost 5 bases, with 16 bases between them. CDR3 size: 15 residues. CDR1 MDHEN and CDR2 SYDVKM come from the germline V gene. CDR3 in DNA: TGTGCCAGCAGTCCGGAATCCGGGGGGGATCAGCCCCAGCATTTT. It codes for CASSPESGGDQPQHF.

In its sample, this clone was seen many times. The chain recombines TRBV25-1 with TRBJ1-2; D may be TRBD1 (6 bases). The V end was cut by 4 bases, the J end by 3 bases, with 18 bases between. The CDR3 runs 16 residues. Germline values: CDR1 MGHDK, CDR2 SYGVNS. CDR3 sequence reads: CASSGTGGRPYYGYTF. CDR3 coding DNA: TGTGCCAGCAGTGGGACGGGGGGCCGACCCTACTATGGCTACACCTTC.

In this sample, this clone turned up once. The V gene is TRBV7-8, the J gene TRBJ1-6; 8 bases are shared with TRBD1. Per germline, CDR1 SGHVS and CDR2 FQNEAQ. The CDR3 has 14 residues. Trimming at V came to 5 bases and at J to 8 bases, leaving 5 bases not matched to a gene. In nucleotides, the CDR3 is TGTGCCAGCAGCCCTGACAGGGGCGATTCACCCCTCCACTTT. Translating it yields CASSPDRGDSPLHF.